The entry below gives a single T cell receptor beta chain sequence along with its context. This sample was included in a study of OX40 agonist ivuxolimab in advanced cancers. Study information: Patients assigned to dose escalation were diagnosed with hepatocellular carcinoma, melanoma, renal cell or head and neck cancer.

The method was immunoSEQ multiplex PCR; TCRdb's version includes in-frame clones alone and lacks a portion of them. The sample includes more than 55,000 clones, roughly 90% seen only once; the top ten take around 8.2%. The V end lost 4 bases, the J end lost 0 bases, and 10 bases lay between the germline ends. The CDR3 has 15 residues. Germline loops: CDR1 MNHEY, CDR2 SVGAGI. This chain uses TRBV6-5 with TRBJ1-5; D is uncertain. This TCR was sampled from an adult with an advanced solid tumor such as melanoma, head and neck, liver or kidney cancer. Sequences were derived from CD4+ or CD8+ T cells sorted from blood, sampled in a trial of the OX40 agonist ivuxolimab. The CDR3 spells CASSLDGTSNQPQHF. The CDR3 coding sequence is TGTGCCAGCAGTTTGGACGGAACTAGCAATCAGCCCCAGCATTTT.